A selection of T cell receptor beta chains follows, all from one sample in a study of blood T cell repertoires in COVID-19. Assay used: immunoSEQ multiplex PCR; TCRdb lists only in-frame clones, some missing. The sample has about 58,000 clones, 75% to 90% seen once. The sequencing input was peripheral blood. The receptors derive from a woman in her 70s with active COVID-19. Each CDR3 is given with its conserved first and last residue. A D gene is named only where the DNA matches it firmly. Expanded clones are given a class, and other clones once, few, many or no size at all.

v_call: TRBV2; clone_size: .; j_call: TRBJ1-1; d_call: .; cdr3_aa: CASSQGRRNTEAFF; cdr3_nt: TGTGCCAGCAGCCAGGGCAGAAGGAACACTGAAGCTTTCTTT
v_call: TRBV2; clone_size: once; j_call: TRBJ2-5; d_call: .; cdr3_aa: CASTTSGTQYF; cdr3_nt: TGTGCCAGCACCACCTCGGGGACCCAGTACTTC
v_call: TRBV2; clone_size: .; j_call: TRBJ1-2; d_call: TRBD1; cdr3_aa: CASSAPQGALMNGYTF; cdr3_nt: TGTGCCAGCAGTGCCCCCCAGGGGGCGCTGATGAATGGCTACACCTTC
v_call: TRBV7-3; clone_size: once; j_call: TRBJ1-2; d_call: TRBD1; cdr3_aa: CASSSRTGGLNYGYTF; cdr3_nt: TGTGCCAGCAGCTCAAGGACAGGGGGGCTAAACTATGGCTACACCTTC
v_call: TRBV11-1; clone_size: once; j_call: TRBJ1-1; d_call: .; cdr3_aa: CASTPLNSNMNTEAFF; cdr3_nt: TGTGCCAGCACCCCGCTAAACAGTAACATGAACACTGAAGCTTTCTTT
v_call: TRBV5-4; clone_size: .; j_call: TRBJ2-4; d_call: TRBD1; cdr3_aa: CASSLGQGKNIQYF; cdr3_nt: TGTGCCAGCAGCTTGGGACAGGGAAAAAACATTCAGTACTTC
v_call: TRBV4-2; clone_size: few; j_call: TRBJ2-2; d_call: TRBD2; cdr3_aa: CASSQGTSEVFSGELFF; cdr3_nt: TGTGCCAGCAGCCAAGGGACTAGCGAGGTGTTTAGCGGGGAGCTGTTTTTT
v_call: TRBV4-1; clone_size: .; j_call: TRBJ2-4; d_call: .; cdr3_aa: CASSQPIERINIQYF; cdr3_nt: TGCGCCAGCAGCCAACCGATTGAGCGGATAAACATTCAGTACTTC
v_call: TRBV5-4; clone_size: once; j_call: TRBJ2-1; d_call: .; cdr3_aa: CASQQGRRADSNEQFF; cdr3_nt: TGTGCCAGCCAACAAGGTAGGAGGGCCGATTCGAATGAGCAGTTCTTC
v_call: TRBV9; clone_size: .; j_call: TRBJ2-2; d_call: .; cdr3_aa: CASSSGSTRGGELFF; cdr3_nt: TGTGCCAGCAGCTCTGGGTCGACTCGGGGAGGGGAGCTGTTTTTT
v_call: TRBV7-3; clone_size: few; j_call: TRBJ2-3; d_call: .; cdr3_aa: CASSPRQRQDTQYF; cdr3_nt: TGTGCCAGCAGCCCTAGACAGCGTCAGGATACGCAGTATTTT
v_call: TRBV3-1/TRBV3-2; clone_size: .; j_call: TRBJ2-7; d_call: TRBD2; cdr3_aa: CASSLLSGNSHEQYF; cdr3_nt: TGTGCCAGCAGCCTACTAAGCGGGAATTCCCACGAGCAGTACTTC
v_call: TRBV20-1; clone_size: .; j_call: TRBJ2-7; d_call: .; cdr3_aa: CSARGDHEQYF; cdr3_nt: TGCAGTGCTAGGGGCGACCACGAGCAGTACTTC
v_call: TRBV9; clone_size: few; j_call: TRBJ2-7; d_call: .; cdr3_aa: CASSVSGANYEQYF; cdr3_nt: TGTGCCAGCAGCGTAAGTGGGGCCAACTACGAGCAGTACTTC
v_call: TRBV5-5; clone_size: .; j_call: TRBJ2-7; d_call: TRBD2; cdr3_aa: CASSDQRGSYEQYF; cdr3_nt: TGTGCCAGCAGCGACCAGCGGGGCTCCTACGAGCAGTACTTC
v_call: TRBV7-7; clone_size: .; j_call: TRBJ1-3; d_call: TRBD1; cdr3_aa: CASSPGTEAGNTIYF; cdr3_nt: TGTGCCAGCAGCCCCGGGACAGAAGCTGGAAACACCATATATTTT
v_call: TRBV15; clone_size: once; j_call: TRBJ1-5; d_call: TRBD1; cdr3_aa: CATSRGTGRGTSQPQHF; cdr3_nt: TGTGCCACCAGCAGAGGAACTGGCAGGGGGACAAGTCAGCCCCAGCATTTT
v_call: TRBV28; clone_size: few; j_call: TRBJ2-5; d_call: TRBD2; cdr3_aa: CASSLGGSQETQYF; cdr3_nt: TGTGCCAGCAGCCTCGGGGGGTCCCAAGAGACCCAGTACTTC
v_call: TRBV5-1; clone_size: .; j_call: TRBJ2-1; d_call: .; cdr3_aa: CASSLAAGDNEQFF; cdr3_nt: TGCGCCAGCAGCTTGGCGGCAGGGGACAATGAGCAGTTCTTC
v_call: TRBV28; clone_size: .; j_call: TRBJ2-2; d_call: TRBD1; cdr3_aa: CASSRTGGNEELFF; cdr3_nt: TGTGCCAGCAGTAGGACAGGGGGAAACGAGGAGCTGTTTTTT
v_call: TRBV6-5; clone_size: .; j_call: TRBJ1-2; d_call: TRBD1; cdr3_aa: CASNLRSGQGFSYTF; cdr3_nt: TGTGCCAGCAATCTCCGATCGGGACAGGGGTTCAGCTACACCTTC
v_call: TRBV19; clone_size: .; j_call: TRBJ1-1; d_call: TRBD1; cdr3_aa: CASSRSGTGSGNTEAFF; cdr3_nt: TGTGCCAGTAGCAGATCCGGGACAGGGAGCGGGAACACTGAAGCTTTCTTT